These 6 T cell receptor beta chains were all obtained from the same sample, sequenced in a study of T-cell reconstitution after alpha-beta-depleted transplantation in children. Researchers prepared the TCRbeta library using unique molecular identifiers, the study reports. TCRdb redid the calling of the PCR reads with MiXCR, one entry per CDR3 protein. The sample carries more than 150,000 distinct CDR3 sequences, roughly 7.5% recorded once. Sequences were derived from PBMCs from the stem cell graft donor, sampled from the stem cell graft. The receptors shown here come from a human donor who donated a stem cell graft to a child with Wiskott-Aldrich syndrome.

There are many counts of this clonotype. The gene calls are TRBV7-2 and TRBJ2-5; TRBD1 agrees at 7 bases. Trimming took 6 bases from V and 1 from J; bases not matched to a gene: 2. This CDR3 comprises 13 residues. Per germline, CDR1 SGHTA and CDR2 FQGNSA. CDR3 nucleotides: TGTGCCAGCAGGGGACAGTCCCAAGAGACCCAGTACTTC. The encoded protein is CASRGQSQETQYF.

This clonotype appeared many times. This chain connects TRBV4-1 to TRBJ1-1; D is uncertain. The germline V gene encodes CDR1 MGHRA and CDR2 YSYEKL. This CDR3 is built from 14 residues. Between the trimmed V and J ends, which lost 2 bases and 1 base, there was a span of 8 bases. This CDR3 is CASSQPAGNTEAFF. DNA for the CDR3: TGCGCCAGCAGCCAACCCGCGGGGAACACTGAAGCTTTCTTT.

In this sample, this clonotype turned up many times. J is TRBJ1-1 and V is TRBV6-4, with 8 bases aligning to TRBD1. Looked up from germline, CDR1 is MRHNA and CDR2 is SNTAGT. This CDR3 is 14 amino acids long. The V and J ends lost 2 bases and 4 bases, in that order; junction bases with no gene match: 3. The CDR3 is CASSDTDRATEAFF. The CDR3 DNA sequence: TGTGCCAGCAGTGACACGGACAGGGCCACTGAAGCTTTCTTT.

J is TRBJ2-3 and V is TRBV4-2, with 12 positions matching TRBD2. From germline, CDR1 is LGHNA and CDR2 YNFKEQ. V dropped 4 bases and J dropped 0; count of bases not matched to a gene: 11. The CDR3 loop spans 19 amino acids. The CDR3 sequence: CASSRTPGLAGTSTDTQYF. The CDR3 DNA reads TGTGCCAGCAGCCGCACCCCGGGACTAGCGGGTACTAGCACAGATACGCAGTATTTT.

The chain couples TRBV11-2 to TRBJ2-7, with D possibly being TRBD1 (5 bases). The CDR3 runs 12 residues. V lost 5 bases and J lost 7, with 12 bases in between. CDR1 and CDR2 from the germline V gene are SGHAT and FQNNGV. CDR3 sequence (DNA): TGTGCCAGCAGCGCCAGGGTGAGGGAGCAGTACTTC. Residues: CASSARVREQYF. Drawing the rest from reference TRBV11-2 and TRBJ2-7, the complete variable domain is EAGVAQSPRYKIIEKRQSVAFWCNPISGHATLYWYQQILGQGPKLLIQFQNNGVVDDSQLPKDRFSAERLKGVDSTLKIQPAKLEDSAVYLCASSARVREQYFGPGTRLTVT.

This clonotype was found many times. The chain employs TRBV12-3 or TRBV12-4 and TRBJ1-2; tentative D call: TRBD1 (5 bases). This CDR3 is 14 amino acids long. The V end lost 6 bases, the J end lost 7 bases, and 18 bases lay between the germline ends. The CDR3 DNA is TGTGCCAGCAGACATCTTGACAGAGCTGGTGGCTACACCTTC. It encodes CASRHLDRAGGYTF.